A single sample gave rise to the 5 T cell receptor beta chains below, sequenced in a study of beta chain features in type 1 diabetes. All of the isolated RNA was reverse transcribed, so expressed TCRB transcripts were sequenced. Assay: immunoSEQ multiplex PCR; the TCRdb copy retains only in-frame clones and omits some. The table records tens of thousands of clones, around three fifths of them present only once. Sequencing was performed on Tregs from blood. These receptors originate from a woman in her late teens or twenties in good health.

The chain uses TRBV7-9 and TRBJ1-1; 8 bases agree with TRBD1. The CDR3 is 14 residues long. The V segment lost 5 bases and the J segment 4 bases; nucleotides outside the gene matches: 6. Germline V gives CDR1 SEHNR, CDR2 FQNEAQ (reference sequence). The CDR3 DNA reads TGTGCCAGCAGCCCCGGACAGGGACGCACTGAAGCTTTCTTT. It is translated as CASSPGQGRTEAFF.

V usage is TRBV18 and J usage is TRBJ2-7; the match to TRBD1 covers 7 bases. J was trimmed by 2 bases and V by 4 bases; bases with no gene match: 2. The CDR3 consists of 13 residues. Looked up from germline, CDR1 is KGHSH and CDR2 is LQKENI. CDR3 residues: CASSRGQAYEQYF. DNA for the CDR3: TGTGCCAGCTCACGAGGACAGGCCTACGAGCAGTACTTC.

The chain joins TRBV5-1 to TRBJ2-5, with a possible D match to TRBD2 (6 bases). The CDR3 contains 13 residues. Germline-derived CDR1 and CDR2 are SGHRS and YFSETQ. Trimming took off 0 bases at V and 5 bases at J, with 8 bases between the two ends. CDR3 DNA: TGCGCCAGCAGCTTGGCGGGGGTCGAGACCCAGTACTTC. It specifies CASSLAGVETQYF.

The rearrangement joins TRBV6-1 to TRBJ1-2; 8 nucleotides line up with TRBD1. With V trimmed by 4 bases and J by 2 bases, 12 bases remained unmatched. CDR3 size: 17 residues. Per the germline V gene, CDR1 is MNHNS and CDR2 is SASEGT. CDR3 in amino acids: CASSVNLRTGKNYGYTF. The CDR3 DNA follows: TGTGCCAGCAGTGTGAACTTACGGACAGGGAAGAACTATGGCTACACCTTC.

This chain links TRBV7-8 with TRBJ1-6, with 7 nucleotides matching TRBD1. The CDR3 spans 16 residues. V lost 2 bases and J lost 5; bases outside the gene matches: 6. CDR1 is SGHVS, CDR2 FQNEAQ, per germline. In DNA, the CDR3 is TGTGCCAGCAGCTTAAACGACAGGGCCCATAATTCACCCCTCCACTTT. Its protein is CASSLNDRAHNSPLHF.